The next 20 T cell receptor beta chains were all read from a single sample in a study of shared clonotypes between healthy human individuals (TCRdb year 2020). Library construction relied on the immunoSEQ multiplex PCR assay. The table was pulled from immuneACCESS by TCRdb, which kept in-frame rearrangements only. Such tables lose some clones; where checked, under half of the loss comes from unresolved V genes, and the rest has no known cause. This sample is represented by about 110,000 clones; 68% of them were singletons. The ten largest account for 24% of the sample. The specimen was memory CD8+ T cells sorted from blood. In light of the paper, this sample's cell subset or site label describes: CD45RO+ cells pooled with CCR7-negative TemRA cells. The source is a woman in her twenties or thirties in good health.

The gene calls are TRBV28 and TRBJ2-1; D unresolved. Germline lookup yields CDR1 MDHEN and CDR2 SYDVKM. The length of the CDR3 is 13 residues. The V and J ends lost 3 bases and 6 bases respectively, with 9 bases between them. CDR3: CASSFVVGNEQFF. For the CDR3, the DNA is TGTGCCAGCAGTTTTGTGGTGGGCAATGAGCAGTTCTTC.

About this clone itself: This sample includes further DNA sequences coding for the same CDR3. This rearrangement joins TRBV19 to TRBJ2-1, with TRBD2 matching over 10 bases. CDR3 length: 14 amino acids. After removal of 3 bases from V and 7 bases from J, the junction contained 3 bases not matched to a gene. Germline V gene lookup returns CDR1 LNHDA and CDR2 SQIVND (reference sequence). This chain's CDR3 is CASSILAGENEQFF. The CDR3 DNA is TGTGCCAGTAGTATTCTAGCGGGAGAAAATGAGCAGTTCTTC.

The V call is TRBV6-1, the J call TRBJ1-4; D may be TRBD1 (6 bases). The germline V and J ends were trimmed by 7 bases and 3 bases, with 15 bases remaining between them. Germline V gene data show CDR1 as MNHNS and CDR2 as SASEGT. The CDR3 length is 15 residues. In DNA form, the CDR3 reads TGTGCCAGCACGGGGGGGGCATCGTCTAATGAAAAACTGTTTTTT. Protein: CASTGGASSNEKLFF.

V is TRBV9 and J is TRBJ2-5, with 13 bases fitting TRBD2. The trim removed 0 bases at V and 4 bases at J, leaving 9 bases unmatched. CDR1 and CDR2 from the germline V gene are SGDLS and YYNGEE. CDR3 length equals 18 residues. The CDR3 spells CASSVGGLAGASGETQYF. CDR3 nucleotide sequence: TGTGCCAGCAGCGTAGGAGGACTAGCGGGAGCTAGCGGAGAGACCCAGTACTTC.

The chain carries TRBV7-9 and TRBJ2-2; D is undetermined. Germline V gene sequence: CDR1 SEHNR, CDR2 FQNEAQ (reference sequence). The CDR3 is 14 amino acids. V lost 4 bases and J lost 6, with 12 bases in between. The CDR3 coding sequence is TGTGCCAGCAGCTCCCTCAATTACGCCGGGGAGCTGTTTTTT. This sequence encodes CASSSLNYAGELFF.

The rearrangement links TRBV9 to TRBJ2-1; 11 bases fit TRBD1. This CDR3 has 16 amino acids. V was clipped by 0 bases and J by 5 bases; unmatched bases: 4. Germline-derived CDR1 and CDR2 are SGDLS and YYNGEE. CDR3 sequence reads: CASSVDGTGGNNEQFF. The CDR3 DNA reads TGTGCCAGCAGCGTAGATGGGACAGGGGGAAACAATGAGCAGTTCTTC.

With respect to this clone: A much more abundant neighbour one base away suggests this may be a read error. Other DNA sequences in the same sample also yield this CDR3. The chain couples TRBV27 to TRBJ2-3; D is perhaps TRBD2 (6 bases). The CDR3 loop spans 15 amino acids. Per the germline V gene, CDR1 is MNHEY and CDR2 is SMNVEV (reference sequence). CDR3 bases: TGTGCCAGCAGTTCGGGGACTCCCCCCGGTGACGCGCAGTACTTT. Translation gives CASSSGTPPGDAQYF.

The rearrangement links TRBV28 to TRBJ1-3, with TRBD1 as a possible D gene (5 bases). CDR3 length: 16 residues. V was cut by 5 bases and J by 4 bases, with 18 bases left in between. Germline assignment: CDR1 MDHEN and CDR2 SYDVKM. The CDR3 DNA reads TGTGCCAGCAGTACCCGGGGGTTCGTAGGCGGAAACACCATATATTTT. Its protein is CASSTRGFVGGNTIYF.

As to this clone: Its ends do not fully match the called genes, so a read error is possible. The gene calls are TRBV5-3 and TRBJ2-7, with no clear D. TRBV5-3 is an ORF, and what it does is uncertain. The length of the CDR3 is 13 residues. The CDR3 region has the DNA TGTGCCAGCAGCTTCTACCCCAACCCGGAGCAGTACTTC. Amino acid sequence: CASSFYPNPEQYF.

This clone was found many times. At the DNA level, this CDR3 is encoded by other sequences in the same sample as well. The chain recombines TRBV6-1 with TRBJ1-5, with a tentative D call TRBD1 (5 bases). The CDR3 runs 14 residues. The V gene's germline CDR1 is MNHNS and CDR2 SASEGT. Trimming pared 1 base from V and 2 bases from J, leaving 6 bases between. As DNA, the CDR3 is TGTGCCAGCAGTGAAGGAGGGGGCAATCAGCCCCAGCATTTT. This encodes CASSEGGGNQPQHF.

This chain links TRBV7-6 with TRBJ1-1; D is undetermined. The CDR3 loop spans 11 amino acids. Trimming removed 6 bases at V and 12 bases at J, with 14 bases between. The germline V gene has CDR1 SGHVS and CDR2 FNYEAQ. The CDR3 coding sequence is TGTGCCAGCAGGCCCCTCTTGGGGTCTTTCTTT. Residues: CASRPLLGSFF. The full variable domain, in which reference TRBV7-6 and TRBJ1-1 provide the parts outside the CDR3, is GAGVSQSPRYKVTKRGQDVALRCDPISGHVSLYWYRQALGQGPEFLTYFNYEAQQDKSGLPNDRFSAERPEGSISTLTIQRTEQRDSAMYRCASRPLLGSFFGQGTRLTVV.

A few counts support this clone. The rearrangement links TRBV6-1 to TRBJ2-7; 8 positions agree with TRBD1. CDR3 length: 13 residues. The V and J ends lost 7 bases and 5 bases, in that order; junction bases with no gene match: 7. The germline V gene encodes CDR1 MNHNS and CDR2 SASEGT. CDR3 sequence: CASTFGQGDEQYF. The DNA for the CDR3 is TGTGCCAGCACTTTCGGACAGGGAGACGAGCAGTACTTC.

The J gene is TRBJ2-7, the V gene TRBV28, with D possibly matching TRBD2 (6 bases). Germline V gives CDR1 MDHEN, CDR2 SYDVKM. This CDR3 has 15 residues. The V end lost 6 bases, the J end lost 3 bases, and 18 bases lay between the germline ends. The CDR3 DNA sequence: TGTGCCAGCAGGCTAGGGGCGGGGCTCGGCTACGAGCAGTACTTC. Translated, it gives CASRLGAGLGYEQYF.

This clone was seen a handful of times. This chain uses TRBV27 with TRBJ2-1, with 9 positions matching TRBD2. The J segment lost 1 base and the V segment lost 5 bases, leaving 3 bases of the junction unmatched. Germline assignment: CDR1 MNHEY and CDR2 SMNVEV (reference sequence). There are 15 residues in the CDR3. The CDR3 reads CASSLTSGSYNEQFF. The CDR3 region has the DNA TGTGCCAGCAGTCTGACTAGCGGATCCTACAATGAGCAGTTCTTC.

This clone was seen only a few times. This chain joins TRBV19 and TRBJ1-1; TRBD1 aligns across 7 bases. The CDR3 runs to 14 residues. V gave up 2 bases and J gave up 5 bases; unmatched junction bases: 5. Germline CDR1 is LNHDA and CDR2 is SQIVND (reference sequence). CDR3 DNA sequence: TGTGCCAGTAGTATATGGCAGGGGGGTACTGAAGCTTTCTTT. Protein product: CASSIWQGGTEAFF.

The genes are TRBV28 and TRBJ2-3; D uncertain. The CDR3 covers 14 residues. CDR1 is MDHEN and CDR2 is SYDVKM in the germline V gene. The V gene lost 5 bases and the J gene lost 2 bases, with 11 bases spanning the gap. The CDR3 DNA reads TGTGCCAGCAGTCCAGCTGCATTCACAGATACGCAGTATTTT. Translation gives CASSPAAFTDTQYF.

The rearrangement uses TRBV5-3 and TRBJ2-7; perhaps D is TRBD1 or TRBD2 (5 bases each). TRBV5-3 is assigned to the ORF class and has an uncertain function. This CDR3 has 15 residues. The V end was cut by 3 bases, the J end by 6 bases, with 19 bases between. The DNA of the CDR3 is TGTGCCAGAAGCTCGTCCGGGACCTCCCCTCGCGAGCAGTACTTC. This gives the protein CARSSSGTSPREQYF.

CDR3 sequence (DNA): TGTGCCAGCAGCTTGGGCCATCAGCGGGAGCTGTTTTTT. Translating it yields CASSLGHQRELFF. V gene TRBV11-2 combines with J gene TRBJ2-2; unclear D gene. CDR1 is SGHAT and CDR2 is FQNNGV in the germline V gene. With 3 bases removed from V and 9 bases from J, the gap between germline ends came to 11 bases. The CDR3 loop spans 13 amino acids.

This clone has ten or more counts. The chain joins TRBV7-2 to TRBJ1-3; no firm D call. Germline CDR1 is SGHTA and CDR2 is FQGNSA. V lost 5 bases to trimming and J lost 0 bases, with 8 bases between them. The CDR3 has 14 amino acids. Here the CDR3 DNA reads TGTGCCAGCAGCCCTTACATCTCTGGAAACACCATATATTTT. It is translated as CASSPYISGNTIYF.

This clone was recorded a few times. The rearrangement uses TRBV25-1 and TRBJ1-2; the D gene is possibly TRBD1 (5 bases). The ends were cut back, 6 bases at V and 9 bases at J, with 20 bases in the middle. This CDR3 contains 14 residues. In germline, CDR1 is MGHDK, CDR2 SYGVNS. The CDR3 loop reads CASRSVTHRPSYTF. In nucleotides, the CDR3 is TGTGCCAGCAGGTCGGTAACCCACAGGCCCAGCTACACCTTC.